This record looks at one T cell receptor (beta chain) sequence and its context. The sample originates from a study of shared clonotypes between healthy human individuals. Overall study: Aged between 18 and 49, the donors were two women and a few men.

Naive CD8 cells comprised CD45RO-negative, CCR7-positively selected cells, excluding terminally differentiated effector memory CD45RA+ cells. Splitting of each subset's genomic DNA was done evenly across several immunoSEQ plates. Sorted-subset replicate PCR reactions contained 150 to 200 ng DNA, corresponding to approximately 30,000 T cell genomes. The assay was immunoSEQ multiplex PCR, and TCRdb's table has in-frame clones only and misses some. The table includes some 580,000 clones, roughly 98% detected once. Material for sequencing was naive CD8+ T cells sorted from blood. This receptor was taken from a man aged 25-45 years in good health.

CDR3 sequence (DNA): TGTGCCAGCTCACCAAACGATTTTTGGGGGCCTGGGGCCAACGTCCTGACTTTC. Residues: CASSPNDFWGPGANVLTF. The rearrangement joins TRBV18 to TRBJ2-6, with D perhaps matching TRBD1 (6 bases). The CDR3 length is 18 residues. Trimming removed 2 bases at V and 2 bases at J, with 16 bases between. The V gene's germline CDR1 is KGHSH and CDR2 LQKENI.